These 4 T cell receptor beta chains originate from one sample sequenced in a study of blood T cell repertoires in COVID-19 (TCRdb year 2020). The library was built by means of the immunoSEQ multiplex PCR assay. As stored in TCRdb, this immuneACCESS dataset retains in-frame rearrangements with V and J assigned. A fraction of the clones does not appear; measured against another copy, unresolved V genes explain less than half of the discrepancy, and the remainder lacks a known reason. For this sample the table gives some 150,000 clones, of which around 92% were detected only once. Approximately 2.8% of the sample is in the top ten clones. The sequenced sample consisted of peripheral blood. The receptors originated from a man aged 55 to 69 with acute or convalescent COVID-19.

The chain joins TRBV7-8 to TRBJ1-2; TRBD1 might be the D (5 bases). Per the germline V gene, CDR1 is SGHVS and CDR2 is FQNEAQ. Trimming removed 5 bases from V and 6 bases from J, with 19 bases in between. The CDR3 is 15 residues long. CDR3 DNA sequence: TGTGCCAGCAGCCCCCTTCGGGGGAGGCGCCATGGCTACACCTTC. Protein: CASSPLRGRRHGYTF.

The chain uses TRBV6-6 and TRBJ2-7, with 8 bases aligning to TRBD1. Germline V gene sequence: CDR1 MNHNY, CDR2 SVGAGI (reference sequence). The CDR3 is 15 residues long. V shed 5 bases and J 7 bases; nucleotides not matched to a gene: 13. The CDR3 coding sequence is TGTGCCAGCAGTGGAAGGACGACAGGGGCGGGGGAGCAGTACTTC. It is translated as CASSGRTTGAGEQYF.

This clone was detected only once. J is TRBJ2-1 and V is TRBV30; 11 bases align to TRBD2. This CDR3 contains 15 residues. The junction had 6 bases not matched to a gene; V was cut back by 1 base and J by 7 bases. Germline V gives CDR1 GTSNPN, CDR2 SVGIG (reference sequence). The CDR3 coding sequence is TGTGCCTGGAGTGCACTAGCGGGGGTTAGGAATGAGCAGTTCTTC. Translating gives CAWSALAGVRNEQFF.

CDR3 region: CASSSTGGRTEAFF. The CDR3 bases are TGTGCCAGCTCATCGACAGGGGGCAGGACTGAAGCTTTCTTT. V is TRBV18 and J is TRBJ1-1, with 10 bases fitting TRBD1. The CDR3 runs to 14 residues. V was pared by 5 bases and J by 5 bases, with 5 bases of the junction left unmatched. The V gene's germline CDR1 is KGHSH and CDR2 LQKENI.